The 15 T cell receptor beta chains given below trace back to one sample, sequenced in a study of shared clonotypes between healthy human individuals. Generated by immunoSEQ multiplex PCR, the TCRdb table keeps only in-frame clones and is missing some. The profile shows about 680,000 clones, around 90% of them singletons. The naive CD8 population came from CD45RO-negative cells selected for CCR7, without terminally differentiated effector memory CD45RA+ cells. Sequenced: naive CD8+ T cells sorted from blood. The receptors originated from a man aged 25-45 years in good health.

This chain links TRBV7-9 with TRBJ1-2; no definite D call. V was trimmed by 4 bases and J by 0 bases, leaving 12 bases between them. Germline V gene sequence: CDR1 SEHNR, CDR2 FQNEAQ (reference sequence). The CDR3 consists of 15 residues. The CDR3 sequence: CASSSPGKPNYGYTF. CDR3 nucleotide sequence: TGTGCCAGCAGCTCCCCCGGCAAACCTAACTATGGCTACACCTTC.

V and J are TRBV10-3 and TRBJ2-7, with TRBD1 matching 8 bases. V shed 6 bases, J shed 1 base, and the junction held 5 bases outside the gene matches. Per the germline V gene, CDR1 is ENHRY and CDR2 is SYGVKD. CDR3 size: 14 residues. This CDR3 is CAIRITGGSYEQYF. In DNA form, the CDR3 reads TGTGCCATCAGGATAACAGGGGGATCCTACGAGCAGTACTTC.

The CDR3, as DNA: TGTGCCAGCAAAATCTACCCCGACCGGGTTGGAAACAATGAGCAGTTCTTC. Translating gives CASKIYPDRVGNNEQFF. V and J are TRBV28 and TRBJ2-1; D not resolved. V lost 7 bases, J lost 5 bases, and 24 bases lay in between. Per the germline V gene, CDR1 is MDHEN and CDR2 is SYDVKM. The CDR3 sequence is 17 residues long.

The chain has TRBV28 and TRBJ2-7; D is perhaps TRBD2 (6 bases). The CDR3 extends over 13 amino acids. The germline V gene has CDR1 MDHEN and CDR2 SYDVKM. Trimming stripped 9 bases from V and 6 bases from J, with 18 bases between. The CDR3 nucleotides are TGTGCCAGTCTCTCCCGTGGGACTTTCGAGCAGTACTTC. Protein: CASLSRGTFEQYF. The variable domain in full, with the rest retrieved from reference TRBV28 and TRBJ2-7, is DVKVTQSSRYLVKRTGEKVFLECVQDMDHENMFWYRQDPGLGLRLIYFSYDVKMKEKGDIPEGYSVSREKKERFSLILESASTNQTSMYLCASLSRGTFEQYFGPGTRLTVT.

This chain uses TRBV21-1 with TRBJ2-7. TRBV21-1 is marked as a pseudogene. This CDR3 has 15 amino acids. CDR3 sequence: CASSKGKFPSYEQYF. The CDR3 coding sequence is TGTGCCAGCAGCAAGGGTAAATTTCCCTCCTACGAGCAGTACTTC.

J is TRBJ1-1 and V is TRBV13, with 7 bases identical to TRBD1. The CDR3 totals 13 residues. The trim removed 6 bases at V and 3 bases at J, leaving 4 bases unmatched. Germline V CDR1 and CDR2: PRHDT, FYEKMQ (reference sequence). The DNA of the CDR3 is TGTGCCAGCAGAGGGGGCGGATACACTGAAGCTTTCTTT. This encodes CASRGGGYTEAFF. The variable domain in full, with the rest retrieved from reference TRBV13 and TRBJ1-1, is AAGVIQSPRHLIKEKRETATLKCYPIPRHDTVYWYQQGPGQDPQFLISFYEKMQSDKGSIPDRFSAQQFSDYHSELNMSSLELGDSALYFCASRGGGYTEAFFGQGTRLTVV.

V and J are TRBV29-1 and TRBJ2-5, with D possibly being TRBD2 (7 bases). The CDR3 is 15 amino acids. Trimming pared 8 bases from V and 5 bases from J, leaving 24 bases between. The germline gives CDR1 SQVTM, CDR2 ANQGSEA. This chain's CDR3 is CSTRGGGGRRETQYF. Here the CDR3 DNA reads TGCAGCACCCGAGGGGGGGGCGGTCGACGGGAGACCCAGTACTTC.

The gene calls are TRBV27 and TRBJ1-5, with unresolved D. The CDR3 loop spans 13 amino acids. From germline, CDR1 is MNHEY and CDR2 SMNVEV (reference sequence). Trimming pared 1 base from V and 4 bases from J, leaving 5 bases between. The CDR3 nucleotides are TGTGCCAGCAGTTTATGGTTGAATCAGCCCCAGCATTTT. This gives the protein CASSLWLNQPQHF.

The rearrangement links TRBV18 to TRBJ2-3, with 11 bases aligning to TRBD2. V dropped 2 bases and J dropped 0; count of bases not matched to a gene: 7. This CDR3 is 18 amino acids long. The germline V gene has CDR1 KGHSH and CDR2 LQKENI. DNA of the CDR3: TGTGCCAGCTCACCAGGGACTAGCGGAGCTCCTAGCACAGATACGCAGTATTTT. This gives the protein CASSPGTSGAPSTDTQYF.

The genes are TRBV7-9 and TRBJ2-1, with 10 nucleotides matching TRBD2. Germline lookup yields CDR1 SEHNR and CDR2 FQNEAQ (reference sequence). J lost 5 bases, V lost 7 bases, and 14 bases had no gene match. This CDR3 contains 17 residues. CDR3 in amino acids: CASITTRTSGIHNEQFF. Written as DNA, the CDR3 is TGTGCCAGCATCACCACTCGTACTAGCGGGATTCACAATGAGCAGTTCTTC.

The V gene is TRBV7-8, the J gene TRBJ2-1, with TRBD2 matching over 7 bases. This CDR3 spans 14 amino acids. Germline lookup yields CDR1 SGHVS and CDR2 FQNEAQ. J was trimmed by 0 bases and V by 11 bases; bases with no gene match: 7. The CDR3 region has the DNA TGTGCCGGGGGGGGACCGAGCTCCTACAATGAGCAGTTCTTC. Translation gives CAGGGPSSYNEQFF.

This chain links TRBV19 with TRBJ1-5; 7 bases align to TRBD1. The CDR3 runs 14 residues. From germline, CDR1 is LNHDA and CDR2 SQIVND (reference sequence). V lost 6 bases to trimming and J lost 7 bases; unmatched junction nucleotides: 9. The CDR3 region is CASSMTGTGQPQHF. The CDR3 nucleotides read TGTGCCAGTAGCATGACAGGGACCGGACAGCCCCAGCATTTT.

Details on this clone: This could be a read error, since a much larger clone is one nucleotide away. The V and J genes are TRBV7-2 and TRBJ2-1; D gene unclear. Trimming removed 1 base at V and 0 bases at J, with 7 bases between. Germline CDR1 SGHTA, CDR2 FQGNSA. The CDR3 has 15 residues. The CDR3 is CASSLGISSYNEQFF. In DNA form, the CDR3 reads TGTGCCAGCAGCTTAGGTATCAGCTCCTACAATGAGCAGTTCTTC. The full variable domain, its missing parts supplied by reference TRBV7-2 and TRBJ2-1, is GAGVSQSPSNKVTEKGKDVELRCDPISGHTALYWYRQSLGQGLEFLIYFQGNSAPDKSGLPSDRFSAERTGGSVSTLTIQRTQQEDSAVYLCASSLGISSYNEQFFGPGTRLTVL.

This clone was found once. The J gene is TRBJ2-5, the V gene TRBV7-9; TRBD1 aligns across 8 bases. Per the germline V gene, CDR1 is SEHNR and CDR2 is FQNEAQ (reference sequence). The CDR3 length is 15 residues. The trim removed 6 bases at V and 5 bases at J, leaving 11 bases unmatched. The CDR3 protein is CASSPRTGWEETQYF. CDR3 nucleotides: TGTGCCAGCAGTCCTCGGACAGGGTGGGAGGAGACCCAGTACTTC.

The CDR3 DNA reads TGTGCCAGCAGCACCCGGCAGGGTGAAGAGACCCAGTACTTC. It yields the protein CASSTRQGEETQYF. The chain recombines TRBV7-9 with TRBJ2-5; D possibly corresponds to TRBD1 (5 bases). The CDR3 is 14 residues long. V shed 5 bases and J shed 3 bases, with 13 bases lying between them. The germline gives CDR1 SEHNR, CDR2 FQNEAQ (reference sequence).